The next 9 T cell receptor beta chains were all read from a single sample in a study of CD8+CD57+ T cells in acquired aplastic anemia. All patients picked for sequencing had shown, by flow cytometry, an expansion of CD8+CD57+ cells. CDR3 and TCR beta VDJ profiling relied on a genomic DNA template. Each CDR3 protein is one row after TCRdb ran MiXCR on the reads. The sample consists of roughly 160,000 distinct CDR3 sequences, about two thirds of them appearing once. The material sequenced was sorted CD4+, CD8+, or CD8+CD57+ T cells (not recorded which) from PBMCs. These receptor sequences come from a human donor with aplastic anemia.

Written as DNA, the CDR3 is TGTGCCAGCAGTGAAGCGGGAGGGCACACCGGGGAGCTGTTTTTT. Residues: CASSEAGGHTGELFF. The J gene is TRBJ2-2, the V gene TRBV6-1; TRBD2 agrees at 7 bases. The V and J ends lost 0 bases and 3 bases, in that order; junction bases with no gene match: 1. The CDR3 spans 15 residues. Per the germline V gene, CDR1 is MNHNS and CDR2 is SASEGT.

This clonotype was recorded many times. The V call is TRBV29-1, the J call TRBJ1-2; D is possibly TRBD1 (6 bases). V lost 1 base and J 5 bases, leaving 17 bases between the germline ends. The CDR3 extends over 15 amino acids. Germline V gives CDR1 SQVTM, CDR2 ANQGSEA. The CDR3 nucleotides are TGCAGCGTTGAAGTGGGGGTATTAGGGACATATGGCTACACCTTC. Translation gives CSVEVGVLGTYGYTF.

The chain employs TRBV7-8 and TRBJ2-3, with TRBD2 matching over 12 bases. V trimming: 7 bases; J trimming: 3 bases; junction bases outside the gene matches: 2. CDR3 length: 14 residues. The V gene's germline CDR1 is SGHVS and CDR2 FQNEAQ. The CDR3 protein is CASTLAGGTDTQYF. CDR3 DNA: TGTGCCAGCACACTAGCGGGAGGAACAGATACGCAGTATTTT.

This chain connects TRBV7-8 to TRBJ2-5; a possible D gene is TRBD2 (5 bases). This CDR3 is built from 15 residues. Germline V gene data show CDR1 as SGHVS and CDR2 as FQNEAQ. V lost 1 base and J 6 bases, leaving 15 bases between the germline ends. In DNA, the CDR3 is TGTGCCAGCAGCTTAGTTGACCGCCGAGGGAAGACCCAGTACTTC. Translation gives CASSLVDRRGKTQYF.

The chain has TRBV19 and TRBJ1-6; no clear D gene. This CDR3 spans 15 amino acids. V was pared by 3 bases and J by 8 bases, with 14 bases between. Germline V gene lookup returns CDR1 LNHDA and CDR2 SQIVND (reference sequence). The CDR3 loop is CASSIGRGGDSPLHF. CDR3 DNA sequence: TGTGCCAGTAGTATCGGCCGCGGAGGCGATTCACCCCTCCACTTT.

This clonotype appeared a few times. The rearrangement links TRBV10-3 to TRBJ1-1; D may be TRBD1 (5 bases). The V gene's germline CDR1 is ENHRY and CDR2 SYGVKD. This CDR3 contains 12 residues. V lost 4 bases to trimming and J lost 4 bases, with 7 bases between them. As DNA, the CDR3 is TGTGCCATCAGTGTGGGGGTCACTGAAGCTTTCTTT. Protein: CAISVGVTEAFF.

CDR3 residues: CAISESEEGPYEQYF. In nucleotides, the CDR3 is TGTGCCATCAGTGAGTCTGAGGAGGGTCCCTACGAGCAGTACTTC. The chain has TRBV10-3 and TRBJ2-7; D possibly corresponds to TRBD2 (6 bases). Germline V gene data show CDR1 as ENHRY and CDR2 as SYGVKD. The CDR3 spans 15 residues. Trimming took off 0 bases at V and 2 bases at J, with 11 bases between the two ends.

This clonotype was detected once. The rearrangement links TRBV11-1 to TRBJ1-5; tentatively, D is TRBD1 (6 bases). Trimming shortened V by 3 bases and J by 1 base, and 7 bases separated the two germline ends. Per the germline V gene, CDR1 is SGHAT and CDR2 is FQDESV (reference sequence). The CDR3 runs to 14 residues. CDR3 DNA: TGTGCCAGCAGCTTTGGACAGAGCAATCAGCCCCAGCATTTT. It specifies CASSFGQSNQPQHF.

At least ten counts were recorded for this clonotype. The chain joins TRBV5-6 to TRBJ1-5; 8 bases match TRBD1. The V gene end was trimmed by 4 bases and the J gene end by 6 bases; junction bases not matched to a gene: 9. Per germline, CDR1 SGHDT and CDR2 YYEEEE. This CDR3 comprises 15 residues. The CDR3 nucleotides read TGTGCCAGCAGCCACATAACAGGGGGTTTTCAGCCCCAGCATTTT. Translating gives CASSHITGGFQPQHF.